The next 32 T cell receptor beta chains were all read from a single sample in a study of graft-versus-host responses after intestinal transplantation. The graft tissue was processed, and this released both intraepithelial and lamina propria lymphocytes. Here immunoSEQ multiplex PCR was the method, and the copy in TCRdb shows in-frame clones only, minus some. Here the sample spans about 29,000 clones, about four fifths being singletons. The specimen comprised ileum tissue, sampled 98 days after intestinal transplantation. The receptors originated from a human patient who received an intestinal transplant, so some T cells may come from the graft donor.

This clone was picked up a small number of times. This rearrangement joins TRBV10-2 to TRBJ2-2, with a weak D call TRBD2 (5 bases). Trimming took 5 bases from V and 4 from J, leaving 8 bases between them. This CDR3 is built from 13 residues. Per the germline V gene, CDR1 is WSHSY and CDR2 is SAAADI. CDR3 bases: TGCGCCAGCAGTATGAGGGCCACCGGGGAGCTGTTTTTT. The encoded protein is CASSMRATGELFF.

This chain links TRBV6-6 with TRBJ2-5, with unresolved D. CDR1 is MNHNY and CDR2 is SVGAGI in the germline V gene (reference sequence). V dropped 6 bases and J dropped 5 bases, with 4 bases sitting between them. This CDR3 has 10 residues. CDR3 bases: TGTGCCAGCAGGGGGGAGACCCAGTACTTC. It encodes CASRGETQYF.

The chain recombines TRBV6-5 with TRBJ1-1; TRBD1 aligns across 9 bases. With 0 bases clipped from V and 5 bases from J, the junction kept 7 bases outside the gene matches. Germline CDR1 reads MNHEY; CDR2 reads SVGAGI. This CDR3 is 16 amino acids long. The CDR3: CASSYSPQGASTEAFF. As DNA, the CDR3 is TGTGCCAGCAGTTACTCGCCACAGGGGGCAAGTACTGAAGCTTTCTTT.

This clone has just one count. This sequence joins TRBV28 and TRBJ2-7, with 7 bases lining up with TRBD1. The CDR3 covers 13 residues. Trimming cost V 7 bases and J 2 bases; bases outside gene matches: 5. CDR1 is MDHEN and CDR2 is SYDVKM in the germline V gene. In nucleotides, the CDR3 is TGTGCCAGCAAGCGGACAGGAACCTACGAGCAGTACTTC. Residues: CASKRTGTYEQYF. Combining the CDR3 with reference TRBV28 and TRBJ2-7 gives the whole variable domain DVKVTQSSRYLVKRTGEKVFLECVQDMDHENMFWYRQDPGLGLRLIYFSYDVKMKEKGDIPEGYSVSREKKERFSLILESASTNQTSMYLCASKRTGTYEQYFGPGTRLTVT.

The sample holds one count of this clone. The chain recombines TRBV9 with TRBJ2-3, with D perhaps matching TRBD1 or TRBD2 (6 bases each). Germline V gene lookup returns CDR1 SGDLS and CDR2 YYNGEE. Trimming stripped 5 bases from V and 6 bases from J, with 13 bases between. CDR3 length: 13 amino acids. The CDR3 DNA is TGTGCCAGCAGTTGGGGGGCCGATGATACGCAGTATTTT. This codes for CASSWGADDTQYF.

The CDR3 region is CASSLEWENTEAFF. CDR3 coding DNA: TGCGCCAGCAGCTTGGAGTGGGAGAACACTGAAGCTTTCTTT. This rearrangement joins TRBV5-1 to TRBJ1-1; D unclear. The CDR3 totals 14 residues. V gave up 0 bases and J gave up 1 base, with 7 bases separating them. In germline, CDR1 is SGHRS, CDR2 YFSETQ. Full variable domain (remainder filled in from reference TRBV5-1 and TRBJ1-1): KAGVTQTPRYLIKTRGQQVTLSCSPISGHRSVSWYQQTPGQGLQFLFEYFSETQRNKGNFPGRFSGRQFSNSRSEMNVSTLELGDSALYLCASSLEWENTEAFFGQGTRLTVV.

The V call is TRBV5-1, the J call TRBJ2-5; D gene ambiguous. Between the trimmed V and J ends, which lost 7 bases and 1 base, there was a span of 14 bases. Germline CDR1 and CDR2: SGHRS and YFSETQ. This CDR3 has 14 amino acids. The CDR3 reads CASRDVAGQETQYF. CDR3 nucleotides: TGCGCCAGCCGAGACGTGGCAGGCCAAGAGACCCAGTACTTC.

This chain uses TRBV5-5 with TRBJ2-7; tentatively, D is TRBD1 (6 bases). Trimming left V 0 bases short and J 2 bases short, with 12 bases between. The CDR3 covers 15 residues. CDR1 SGHKS and CDR2 YYEKEE come from the germline V gene (reference sequence). The CDR3 is CASSLGGHKAYEQYF. The CDR3 region has the DNA TGTGCCAGCAGCTTGGGGGGACATAAAGCCTACGAGCAGTACTTC.

The chain combines TRBV27 with TRBJ1-3; D gene ambiguous. This CDR3 region has 11 residues. V was clipped by 8 bases and J by 0 bases, with 2 bases between them. CDR1 and CDR2 from the germline V gene are MNHEY and SMNVEV (reference sequence). The CDR3 loop reads CASSSGNTIYF. Here the CDR3 DNA reads TGTGCCAGCTCCTCTGGAAACACCATATATTTT.

The chain has TRBV10-2 and TRBJ2-5, with D uncertain. Looked up from germline, CDR1 is WSHSY and CDR2 is SAAADI. The CDR3 has 11 residues. V gave up 1 base and J gave up 5 bases, with 2 bases separating them. CDR3 residues: CASSEWETQYF. The CDR3 DNA follows: TGCGCCAGCAGTGAGTGGGAGACCCAGTACTTC.

The rearrangement links TRBV19 to TRBJ2-3; D not resolved. V dropped 4 bases and J dropped 1 base, with 3 bases sitting between them. CDR3 length: 12 amino acids. Germline values: CDR1 LNHDA, CDR2 SQIVND (reference sequence). CDR3 protein: CASSRGTDTQYF. The CDR3 nucleotides read TGTGCCAGTAGTAGAGGCACAGATACGCAGTATTTT. Together with reference TRBV19 and TRBJ2-3, the CDR3 gives the full variable domain: DGGITQSPKYLFRKEGQNVTLSCEQNLNHDAMYWYRQDPGQGLRLIYYSQIVNDFQKGDIAEGYSVSREKKESFPLTVTSAQKNPTAFYLCASSRGTDTQYFGPGTRLTVL.

The genes are TRBV10-3 and TRBJ2-4, with D perhaps matching TRBD2 (5 bases). Trimming removed 2 bases from V and 0 bases from J, with 11 bases in between. Per the germline V gene, CDR1 is ENHRY and CDR2 is SYGVKD. The CDR3 consists of 16 residues. CDR3 residues: CAISELQRLAKNIQYF. CDR3 nucleotides: TGTGCCATCAGTGAGCTACAGCGGCTAGCCAAAAACATTCAGTACTTC.

As for this clone: This same CDR3 is encoded by further DNA sequences in the sample. J is TRBJ1-1 and V is TRBV27, with 7 bases that match TRBD1. CDR3 length: 14 residues. Unmatched junction bases numbered 5, after V lost 2 bases and J lost 5 bases. Germline V CDR1 and CDR2: MNHEY, SMNVEV (reference sequence). CDR3 sequence (DNA): TGTGCCAGCAGTTTACTCCAGGGGGGGACTGAAGCTTTCTTT. Amino acid sequence: CASSLLQGGTEAFF.

This clone showed up just a few times. This rearrangement joins TRBV4-1 to TRBJ2-1, with 10 bases matching TRBD1. This CDR3 comprises 14 residues. Losses at the gene ends were 3 bases for V and 6 bases for J; bases not matched to a gene: 2. The germline CDR1 and CDR2 sequences are MGHRA and YSYEKL. The CDR3 region has the DNA TGCGCCAGCAGCCAGGGACAGGGGCGCAATGAGCAGTTCTTC. Amino acids: CASSQGQGRNEQFF.

The chain joins TRBV7-2 to TRBJ2-2, with 7 bases identical to TRBD2. V lost 1 base to trimming and J lost 4 bases; unmatched junction nucleotides: 3. The CDR3 has 15 residues. CDR1 and CDR2 (germline): SGHTA, FQGNSA. CDR3 region: CASSLGLAATGELFF. CDR3 DNA: TGTGCCAGCAGCTTAGGGCTAGCGGCCACCGGGGAGCTGTTTTTT.

This chain connects TRBV2 to TRBJ1-3; D is unclear. Germline V CDR1 and CDR2: SNHLY, FYNNEI. Trimming pared 8 bases from V and 0 bases from J, leaving 14 bases between. The CDR3 is 15 amino acids. The CDR3, as DNA: TGTGCCAGCGGTACGACGGACGACTCTGGAAACACCATATATTTT. Amino acids: CASGTTDDSGNTIYF.

This clone occurred once. This sequence joins TRBV27 and TRBJ1-2; D is unresolved. The CDR3 consists of 13 residues. V lost 4 bases to trimming and J lost 8 bases, with 14 bases between them. Germline CDR1 reads MNHEY; CDR2 reads SMNVEV (reference sequence). The DNA for the CDR3 is TGTGCCAGCAGTTCCCCCCCTGATGCGGGCTACACCTTC. Translated: CASSSPPDAGYTF.

This chain uses TRBV5-1 with TRBJ2-1; D is unresolved. Trimming stripped 4 bases from V and 2 bases from J, with 16 bases between. The CDR3 sequence is 16 residues long. The germline V gene encodes CDR1 SGHRS and CDR2 YFSETQ. The DNA of the CDR3 is TGCGCCAGCAGCGTACCCGAACTCCCACCCTACAATGAGCAGTTCTTC. It yields the protein CASSVPELPPYNEQFF.

A note on this clone: The germline gene is not matched at one end of the junction; a read error may be the cause. The chain recombines TRBV6-5 with TRBJ2-7, with D possibly TRBD1 on 6 matching bases. Germline CDR1 is MNHEY and CDR2 is SVGAGI. This CDR3 contains 12 residues. The CDR3 DNA sequence: TGTGCCATCAGTGAGCCCGACGGGACAAGGTACTTC. It translates to CAISEPDGTRYF.

This chain uses TRBV6-1 with TRBJ1-5; D is undetermined. The CDR3 spans 11 residues. CDR1 is MNHNS, CDR2 SASEGT, per germline. V was shortened by 3 bases and J by 4 bases, with 1 base between the two germline ends. CDR3 in amino acids: CASSDNQPQHF. For the CDR3, the DNA is TGTGCCAGCAGTGATAATCAGCCCCAGCATTTT.

The CDR3 loop is CASSFKGAYEQYF. CDR3 bases: TGTGCCAGCAGTTTCAAGGGAGCCTACGAGCAGTACTTC. The genes are TRBV28 and TRBJ2-7, with D possibly TRBD2 on 5 matching bases. This CDR3 is 13 amino acids long. CDR1 and CDR2 from the germline V gene are MDHEN and SYDVKM. Trimming stripped 3 bases from V and 2 bases from J, with 8 bases between.

This clone was counted between two and nine times. The chain couples TRBV6-1 to TRBJ1-2, with TRBD1 identical over 9 bases. The V segment lost 3 bases and the J segment 5 bases; nucleotides outside the gene matches: 7. Germline lookup yields CDR1 MNHNS and CDR2 SASEGT. The CDR3 has 15 amino acids. The CDR3 sequence is CASSDETGGVYGYTF. In DNA form, the CDR3 reads TGTGCCAGCAGTGACGAGACAGGGGGAGTGTATGGCTACACCTTC.

The chain couples TRBV4-1 to TRBJ2-5; 9 bases fit TRBD2. This CDR3 has 15 residues. V was clipped by 7 bases and J by 3 bases; unmatched bases: 9. The germline gives CDR1 MGHRA, CDR2 YSYEKL. The CDR3 region is CASKRSGGQEETQYF. CDR3 DNA sequence: TGCGCCAGCAAACGGAGCGGGGGGCAGGAAGAGACCCAGTACTTC.

The chain couples TRBV19 to TRBJ1-2; TRBD1 agrees at 7 bases. From germline, CDR1 is LNHDA and CDR2 SQIVND (reference sequence). The CDR3 totals 15 residues. V lost 3 bases to trimming and J lost 2 bases; unmatched junction nucleotides: 6. CDR3 DNA sequence: TGTGCCAGTAGTATCCCCTGGGGACAGAACTATGGCTACACCTTC. It encodes CASSIPWGQNYGYTF.

This clone came up a few times. The V and J genes are TRBV25-1 and TRBJ2-5; D is ambiguous. Trimming took 1 base from V and 7 from J, leaving 4 bases between them. The CDR3 length is 11 residues. The germline CDR1 and CDR2 sequences are MGHDK and SYGVNS. The CDR3 here is CASSEWGTQYF. The CDR3 coding sequence is TGTGCCAGCAGTGAATGGGGGACCCAGTACTTC.

The J gene is TRBJ2-5, the V gene TRBV7-9; no clear D gene. V dropped 3 bases and J dropped 4 bases, with 12 bases sitting between them. Looked up from germline, CDR1 is SEHNR and CDR2 is FQNEAQ (reference sequence). The CDR3 sequence is 14 residues long. The CDR3 DNA is TGTGCCAGCAGCTTTGGCGGAGACGGAGAGACCCAGTACTTC. Protein product: CASSFGGDGETQYF.

V usage is TRBV28 and J usage is TRBJ1-5, with a tentative D call TRBD1 (6 bases). CDR1 MDHEN and CDR2 SYDVKM come from the germline V gene. Trimming cost V 8 bases and J 5 bases, with 31 bases left between them. This CDR3 is built from 19 residues. For the CDR3, the DNA is TGTGCCAGCCGGAAGGGTCCCGGGGGACACGCACACATACATCAGCCCCAGCATTTT. Translating it yields CASRKGPGGHAHIHQPQHF.

This rearrangement joins TRBV9 to TRBJ1-4; unclear D gene. Germline loops: CDR1 SGDLS, CDR2 YYNGEE. The V gene lost 0 bases and the J gene lost 7 bases, with 19 bases spanning the gap. This CDR3 is built from 17 residues. CDR3 DNA: TGTGCCAGCAGCGTAGAAGGGATCCCCTTCCCGGGTGAAAAACTGTTTTTT. Translated, it gives CASSVEGIPFPGEKLFF.

The sample holds one count of this clone. The rearrangement links TRBV5-4 to TRBJ1-2, with TRBD1 matching 11 bases. Germline V CDR1 and CDR2: SGHNT, YYREEE (reference sequence). Trimming removed 5 bases from V and 8 bases from J; junction bases left unmatched: 11. There are 15 residues in the CDR3. This chain's CDR3 is CASRGDRGYSSGYTF. DNA for the CDR3: TGTGCCAGCAGGGGGGACAGGGGGTATAGTTCGGGCTACACCTTC.

This sequence joins TRBV4-2 and TRBJ2-5, with D possibly being TRBD2 (6 bases). Trimming stripped 0 bases from V and 3 bases from J, with 14 bases between. There are 16 residues in the CDR3. In germline, CDR1 is LGHNA, CDR2 YNFKEQ. Here the CDR3 reads CASSQEEGPGEETQYF. The CDR3 DNA sequence: TGTGCCAGCAGCCAAGAGGAGGGGCCGGGGGAAGAGACCCAGTACTTC.

The rearrangement links TRBV9 to TRBJ1-5, with D unclear. Deletions cut 0 bases from V and 6 bases from J, with 10 bases between. CDR1 is SGDLS and CDR2 is YYNGEE in the germline V gene. This CDR3 has 14 amino acids. The CDR3 is CASSVEPESQPQHF. The CDR3 DNA reads TGTGCCAGCAGCGTAGAGCCAGAAAGTCAGCCCCAGCATTTT.

The gene calls are TRBV6-4 and TRBJ2-1; 11 bases match TRBD2. J was trimmed by 6 bases and V by 0 bases; bases with no gene match: 1. The CDR3 runs to 15 residues. Germline CDR1 and CDR2: MRHNA and SNTAGT. The CDR3 loop reads CASSDSSGGANEQFF. The CDR3 DNA reads as TGTGCCAGCAGTGACTCTAGCGGGGGGGCCAATGAGCAGTTCTTC.